Following are 8 T cell receptor beta chains from one sample sequenced in a study of regulatory T cells in long-lasting Graves disease (dated by TCRdb to 2020 to 2022). The time point label here, explained by the study, means: persistent/refractory GD, antithyroid drugs over 5 years with positive TRAb. For both TCR sequencing and RNA sequencing, RNA was extracted from PBMCs in TRIzol. Libraries were constructed by multiplex PCR. The instrument given in TCRdb is Illumina HiSeq 4000. To build TCR beta libraries, CDR3 regions were amplified by Arm-PCR using iRepertoire HTBI primers. The raw public reads went through TCRdb reprocessing: fastp at Q25, MiXCR clone calling, in-frame beta chains kept. Entries that share a CDR3 protein sequence are merged under the most common genes and DNA. The sample table lists more than 300,000 distinct CDR3 sequences, around 20% of them with a count of one. The ten most abundant clones make up 29% of the sample.

The sample consisted of peripheral blood mononuclear cells (PBMCs), taken when the disease was refractory, from a patient treated with antithyroid drugs. Source of these receptors: a female donor with Graves disease.

This clonotype was observed a handful of times. Likely a read error: the CDR3 ends without its conserved phenylalanine or tryptophan. This sequence joins TRBV7-2 and TRBJ2-7, with unresolved D. Per the germline V gene, CDR1 is SGHTA and CDR2 is FQGNSA. Trimming took 1 base from V and 2 from J, leaving 12 bases between them. The CDR3 sequence is 15 residues long. The CDR3 DNA follows: TGTGCCAGCAGCTTAGGAGTATCCGGACCCTACGAGCAGTACCTC. Protein: CASSLGVSGPYEQYL.

In this sample, this clonotype turned up a few times. The CDR3 sequence is CSAREWETDYGYTF. CDR3 nucleotide sequence: TGCAGTGCTAGAGAGTGGGAAACGGACTATGGCTACACCTTC. The J gene is TRBJ1-2, the V gene TRBV20-1; no clear D. Trimming took off 0 bases at V and 3 bases at J, with 11 bases between the two ends. CDR1 is DFQATT and CDR2 is SNEGSKA in the germline V gene (reference sequence). This CDR3 has 14 amino acids.

V gene TRBV20-1 combines with J gene TRBJ2-5; a possible D gene is TRBD2 (7 bases). Deletions cut 1 base from V and 5 bases from J, with 14 bases between. There are 14 residues in the CDR3. CDR1 and CDR2 (germline): DFQATT, SNEGSKA (reference sequence). The CDR3 region is CSARVGGGRETQYF. The CDR3 DNA sequence: TGCAGTGCTAGAGTTGGGGGGGGCAGGGAGACCCAGTACTTC.

Details on this clonotype: Being one base from a much bigger clone, this may be a read error. V usage is TRBV12-3 or TRBV12-4 and J usage is TRBJ1-1; 7 bases match TRBD1. The V gene end was trimmed by 8 bases and the J gene end by 1 base; junction bases not matched to a gene: 10. This CDR3 contains 15 residues. CDR3 sequence (DNA): TGTGCCAGCGGGCTAACCGGGACAGCGAACACTGAAGCTTTCTTT. Protein: CASGLTGTANTEAFF.

The V gene is TRBV19, the J gene TRBJ1-1; no clear D. The CDR3 consists of 14 residues. CDR1 and CDR2 (germline): LNHDA, SQIVND (reference sequence). V gave up 3 bases and J gave up 0 bases, with 8 bases separating them. The CDR3 sequence is CASSILGLNTEAFF. In DNA, the CDR3 is TGTGCCAGTAGTATCCTGGGCTTGAACACTGAAGCTTTCTTT.

This clonotype was detected only a few times. The chain is built from TRBV27 and TRBJ2-3; D not resolved. This CDR3 has 13 residues. V was trimmed by 6 bases and J by 6 bases, leaving 13 bases between them. Germline lookup yields CDR1 MNHEY and CDR2 SMNVEV (reference sequence). DNA for the CDR3: TGTGCCAGCAGACCACGGCCCGACGATACGCAGTATTTT. Translated: CASRPRPDDTQYF.

This clonotype was recorded at least ten times. V gene TRBV27 combines with J gene TRBJ2-5; TRBD2 agrees at 7 bases. The V segment lost 4 bases and the J segment 5 bases; nucleotides outside the gene matches: 7. The CDR3 spans 14 residues. Germline CDR1 and CDR2: MNHEY and SMNVEV (reference sequence). For the CDR3, the DNA is TGTGCCAGCAGTTCGAGACTAGCCCCCGAGACCCAGTACTTC. Translation gives CASSSRLAPETQYF.

This chain uses TRBV20-1 with TRBJ1-5, with D possibly matching TRBD1 (5 bases). This CDR3 comprises 11 residues. Trimming left V 3 bases short and J 9 bases short, with 9 bases between. Germline CDR1 is DFQATT and CDR2 is SNEGSKA (reference sequence). The CDR3 region is CSASQGGPQHF. The CDR3 DNA sequence: TGCAGTGCTAGCCAGGGCGGGCCCCAGCATTTT.